This T cell receptor (beta chain) appears in the sequencing data of a study of cytomegalovirus exposure and HLA in healthy donors. Findings and caveats of the study: A link between a missense DCLRE1C variant and TCR beta V- and J-gene trimming emerged from a later analysis.

Healthy bone marrow donors made up the cohort. To note about this clone: The antigen is unknown.

A multiplex PCR was run with 60 Vbeta primers and 13 Jbeta primers. The table came from immunoSEQ multiplex PCR; TCRdb's copy has only in-frame clones and leaves some out. The sample lists around 150,000 clones; 87% were seen once. J lost 5 bases, V lost 7 bases, and 17 bases had no gene match. CDR3 length: 16 residues. The germline gives CDR1 SQVTM, CDR2 ANQGSEA. This clonotype originated in a woman aged 30 to 39 in good health and CMV-seronegative. The chain is built from TRBV29-1 and TRBJ1-1; 9 bases agree with TRBD1. Sample: PBMCs. The CDR3 reads CSAPVVGQGVGTEAFF. The CDR3, as DNA: TGCAGCGCTCCCGTAGTGGGACAGGGTGTTGGGACTGAAGCTTTCTTT.